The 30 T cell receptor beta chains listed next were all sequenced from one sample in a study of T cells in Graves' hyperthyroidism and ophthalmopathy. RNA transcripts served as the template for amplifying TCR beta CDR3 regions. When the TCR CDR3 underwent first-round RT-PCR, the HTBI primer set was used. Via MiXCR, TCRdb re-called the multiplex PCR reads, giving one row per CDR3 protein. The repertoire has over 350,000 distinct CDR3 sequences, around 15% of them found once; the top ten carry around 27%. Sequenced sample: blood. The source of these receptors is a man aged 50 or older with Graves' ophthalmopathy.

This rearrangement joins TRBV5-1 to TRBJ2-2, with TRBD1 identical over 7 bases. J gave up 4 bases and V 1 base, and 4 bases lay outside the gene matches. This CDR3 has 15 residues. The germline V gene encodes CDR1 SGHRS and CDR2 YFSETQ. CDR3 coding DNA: TGCGCCAGCAGCTTGTCGGGACAGATCACCGGGGAGCTGTTTTTT. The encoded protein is CASSLSGQITGELFF.

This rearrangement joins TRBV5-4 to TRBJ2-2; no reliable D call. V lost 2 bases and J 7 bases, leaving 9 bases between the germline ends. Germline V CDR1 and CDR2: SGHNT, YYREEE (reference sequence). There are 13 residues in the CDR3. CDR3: CASSFGWGGELFF. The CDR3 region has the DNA TGTGCCAGCAGCTTCGGCTGGGGCGGGGAGCTGTTTTTT.

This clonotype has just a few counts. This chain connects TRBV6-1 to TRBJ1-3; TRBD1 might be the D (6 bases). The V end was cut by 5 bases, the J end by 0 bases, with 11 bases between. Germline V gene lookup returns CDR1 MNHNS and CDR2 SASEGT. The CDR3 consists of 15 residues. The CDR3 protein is CASSSRGNSGNTIYF. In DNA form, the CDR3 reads TGTGCCAGCAGTAGTAGGGGGAACTCTGGAAACACCATATATTTT.

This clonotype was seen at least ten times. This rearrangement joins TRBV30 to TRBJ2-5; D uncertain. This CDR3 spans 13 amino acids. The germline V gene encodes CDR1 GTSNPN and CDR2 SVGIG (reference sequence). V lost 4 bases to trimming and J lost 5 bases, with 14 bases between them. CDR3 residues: CAWKASLRETQYF. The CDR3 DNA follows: TGTGCCTGGAAGGCGTCCCTCCGCGAGACCCAGTACTTC.

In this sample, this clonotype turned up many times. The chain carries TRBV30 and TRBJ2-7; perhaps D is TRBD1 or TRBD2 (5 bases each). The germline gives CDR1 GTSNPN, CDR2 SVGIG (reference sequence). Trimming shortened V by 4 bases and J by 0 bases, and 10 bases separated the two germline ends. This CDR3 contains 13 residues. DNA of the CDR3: TGTGCCTGGAATCGGGGCAGCTCCTACGAGCAGTACTTC. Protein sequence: CAWNRGSSYEQYF. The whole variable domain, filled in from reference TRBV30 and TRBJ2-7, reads SQTIHQWPATLVQPVGSPLSLECTVEGTSNPNLYWYRQAAGRGLQLLFYSVGIGQISSEVPQNLSASRPQDRQFILSSKKLLLSDSGFYLCAWNRGSSYEQYFGPGTRLTVT.

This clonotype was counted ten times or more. CDR3 sequence reads: CAWSGMGQYMAKLFF. The CDR3 DNA is TGTGCCTGGAGTGGAATGGGACAGTACATGGCAAAACTGTTTTTT. The J gene is TRBJ1-4, the V gene TRBV30; 7 bases are a match to TRBD1. The CDR3 loop spans 15 amino acids. Germline V gene lookup returns CDR1 GTSNPN and CDR2 SVGIG (reference sequence). The trim removed 1 base at V and 10 bases at J, leaving 12 bases unmatched. The full variable domain, in which reference TRBV30 and TRBJ1-4 provide the parts outside the CDR3, is SQTIHQWPATLVQPVGSPLSLECTVEGTSNPNLYWYRQAAGRGLQLLFYSVGIGQISSEVPQNLSASRPQDRQFILSSKKLLLSDSGFYLCAWSGMGQYMAKLFFGSGTQLSVL.

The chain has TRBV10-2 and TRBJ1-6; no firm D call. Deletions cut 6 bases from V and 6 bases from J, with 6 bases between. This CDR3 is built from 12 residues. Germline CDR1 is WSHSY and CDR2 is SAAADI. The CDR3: CASSGANSPLHF. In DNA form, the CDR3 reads TGCGCCAGCAGCGGAGCTAATTCACCCCTCCACTTT.

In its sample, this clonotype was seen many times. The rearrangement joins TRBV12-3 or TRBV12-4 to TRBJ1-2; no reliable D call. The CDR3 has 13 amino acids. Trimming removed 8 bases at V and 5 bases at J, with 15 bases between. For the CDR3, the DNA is TGTGCCAGCCAAATTAGGGAGGGTTATGGCTACACCTTC. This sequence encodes CASQIREGYGYTF.

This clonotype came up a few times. The CDR3 reads CASRLTGVVYGYTF. CDR3 nucleotide sequence: TGTGCCAGCAGATTGACAGGGGTTGTCTATGGCTACACCTTC. V usage is TRBV28 and J usage is TRBJ1-2; 8 nucleotides agree with TRBD1. The CDR3 runs to 14 residues. Germline CDR1 and CDR2: MDHEN and SYDVKM. The ends lost 6 bases at V and 4 bases at J; junction bases unmatched: 7.

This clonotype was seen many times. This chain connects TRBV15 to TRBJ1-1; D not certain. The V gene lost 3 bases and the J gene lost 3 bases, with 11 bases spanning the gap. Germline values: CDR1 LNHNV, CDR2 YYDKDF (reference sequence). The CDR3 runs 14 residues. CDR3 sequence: CATSSLPEDTEAFF. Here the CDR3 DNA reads TGTGCCACCAGCAGCCTTCCGGAGGACACTGAAGCTTTCTTT. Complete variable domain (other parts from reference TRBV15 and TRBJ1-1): DAMVIQNPRYQVTQFGKPVTLSCSQTLNHNVMYWYQQKSSQAPKLLFHYYDKDFNNEADTPDNFQSRRPNTSFCFLDIRSPGLGDTAMYLCATSSLPEDTEAFFGQGTRLTVV.

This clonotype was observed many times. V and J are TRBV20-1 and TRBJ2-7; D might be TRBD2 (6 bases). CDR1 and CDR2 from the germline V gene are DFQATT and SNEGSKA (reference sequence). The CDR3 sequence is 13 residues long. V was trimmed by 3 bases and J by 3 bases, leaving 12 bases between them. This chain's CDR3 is CSASGRTIYEQYF. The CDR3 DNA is TGCAGTGCTAGCGGGAGAACTATCTACGAGCAGTACTTC.

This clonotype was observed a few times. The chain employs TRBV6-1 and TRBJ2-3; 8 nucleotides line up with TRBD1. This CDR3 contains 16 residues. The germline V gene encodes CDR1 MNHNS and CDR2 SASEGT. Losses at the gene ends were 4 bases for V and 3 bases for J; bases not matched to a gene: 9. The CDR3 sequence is CASSGAGTGGTDTQYF. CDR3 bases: TGTGCCAGCAGTGGCGCCGGGACAGGCGGTACAGATACGCAGTATTTT.

CDR3 sequence: CSAGGDRGFTEAFF. The CDR3 nucleotides read TGCAGCGCTGGGGGGGACAGGGGGTTCACTGAAGCTTTCTTT. J is TRBJ1-1 and V is TRBV29-1; 11 bases match TRBD1. V lost 7 bases to trimming and J lost 4 bases; unmatched junction nucleotides: 8. Germline V gives CDR1 SQVTM, CDR2 ANQGSEA. The CDR3 is 14 amino acids.

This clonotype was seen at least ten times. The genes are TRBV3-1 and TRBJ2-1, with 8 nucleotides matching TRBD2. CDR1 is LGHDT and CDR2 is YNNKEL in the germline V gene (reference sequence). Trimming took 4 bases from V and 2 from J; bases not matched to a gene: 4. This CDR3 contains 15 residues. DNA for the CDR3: TGTGCCAGCAGCCCACCGGGACTAGCCTACAATGAGCAGTTCTTC. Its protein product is CASSPPGLAYNEQFF.

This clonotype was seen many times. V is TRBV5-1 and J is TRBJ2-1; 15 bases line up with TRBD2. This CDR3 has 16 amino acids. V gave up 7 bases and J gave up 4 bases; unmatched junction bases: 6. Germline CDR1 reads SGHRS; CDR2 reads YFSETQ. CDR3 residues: CASQGLAGGLYNEQFF. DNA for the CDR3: TGCGCCAGCCAAGGACTAGCGGGAGGGCTTTACAATGAGCAGTTCTTC.

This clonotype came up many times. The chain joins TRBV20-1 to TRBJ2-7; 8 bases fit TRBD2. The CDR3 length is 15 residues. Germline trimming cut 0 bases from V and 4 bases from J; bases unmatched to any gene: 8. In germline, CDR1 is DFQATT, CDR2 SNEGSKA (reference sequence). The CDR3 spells CSARDPGRAGYEQYF. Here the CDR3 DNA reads TGCAGTGCTAGAGATCCCGGGAGGGCCGGGTACGAGCAGTACTTC.

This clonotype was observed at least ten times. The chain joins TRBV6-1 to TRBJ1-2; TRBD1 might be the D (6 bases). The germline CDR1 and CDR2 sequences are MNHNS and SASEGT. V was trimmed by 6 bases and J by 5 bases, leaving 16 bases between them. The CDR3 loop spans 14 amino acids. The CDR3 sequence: CASRRDQGFYGYTF. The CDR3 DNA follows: TGTGCCAGCAGACGAGACCAGGGGTTTTATGGCTACACCTTC.

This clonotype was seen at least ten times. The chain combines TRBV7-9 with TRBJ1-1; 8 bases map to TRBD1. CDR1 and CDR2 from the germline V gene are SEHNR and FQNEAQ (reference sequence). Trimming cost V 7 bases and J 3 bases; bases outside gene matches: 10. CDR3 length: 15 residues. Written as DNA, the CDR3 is TGTGCCAGCACCCACAGGGGGGAGGGGTACACTGAAGCTTTCTTT. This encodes CASTHRGEGYTEAFF.

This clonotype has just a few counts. CDR3 in DNA: TGTGCCAGCAGCCCAGCTGGCGGGAGGTATGAGACCCAGTACTTC. Its translation is CASSPAGGRYETQYF. The chain employs TRBV7-2 and TRBJ2-5; 8 nucleotides agree with TRBD2. Germline-derived CDR1 and CDR2 are SGHTA and FQGNSA. The V and J ends lost 5 bases and 5 bases, in that order; junction bases with no gene match: 10. The CDR3 has 15 amino acids.

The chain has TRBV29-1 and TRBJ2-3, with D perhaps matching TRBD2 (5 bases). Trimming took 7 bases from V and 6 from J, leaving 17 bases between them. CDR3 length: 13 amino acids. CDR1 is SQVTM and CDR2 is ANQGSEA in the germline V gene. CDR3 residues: CSAEDSPSDTQYF. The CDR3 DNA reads TGCAGCGCCGAGGACTCACCGTCGGATACGCAGTATTTT.

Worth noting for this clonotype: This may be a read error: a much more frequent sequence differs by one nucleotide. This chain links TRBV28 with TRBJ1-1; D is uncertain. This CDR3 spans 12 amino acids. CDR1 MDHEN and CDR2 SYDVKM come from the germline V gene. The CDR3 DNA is TGTGCCAGCAGGCTAATGAACACTGAAGCTCTCTTT. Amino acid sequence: CASRLMNTEALF.

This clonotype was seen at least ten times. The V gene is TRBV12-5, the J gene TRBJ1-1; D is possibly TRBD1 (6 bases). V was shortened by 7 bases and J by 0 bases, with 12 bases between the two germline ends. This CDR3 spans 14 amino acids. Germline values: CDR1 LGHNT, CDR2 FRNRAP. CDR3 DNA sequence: TGTGCTAGTGCTAGCGAGGGGGTGAACACTGAAGCTTTCTTT. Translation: CASASEGVNTEAFF.

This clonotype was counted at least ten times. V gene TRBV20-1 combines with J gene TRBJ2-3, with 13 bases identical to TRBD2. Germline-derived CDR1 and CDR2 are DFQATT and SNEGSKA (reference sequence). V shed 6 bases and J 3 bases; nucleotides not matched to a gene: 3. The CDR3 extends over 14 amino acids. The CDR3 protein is CSAPGLAGTDTQYF. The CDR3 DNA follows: TGCAGTGCCCCGGGACTAGCGGGGACAGATACGCAGTATTTT.

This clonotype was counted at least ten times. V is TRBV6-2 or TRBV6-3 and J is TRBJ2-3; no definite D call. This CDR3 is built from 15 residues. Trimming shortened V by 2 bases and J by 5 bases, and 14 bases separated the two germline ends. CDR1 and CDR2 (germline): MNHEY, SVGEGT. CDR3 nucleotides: TGTGCCAGCAGTTACGACGACACCCCCGAAGATACGCAGTATTTT. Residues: CASSYDDTPEDTQYF.

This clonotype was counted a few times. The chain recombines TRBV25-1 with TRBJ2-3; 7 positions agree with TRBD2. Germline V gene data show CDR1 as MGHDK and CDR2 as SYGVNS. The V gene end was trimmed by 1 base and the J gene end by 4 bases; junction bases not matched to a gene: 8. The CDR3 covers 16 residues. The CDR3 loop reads CASSESSGGAADTQYF. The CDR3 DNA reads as TGTGCCAGCAGTGAATCGTCGGGAGGAGCGGCAGATACGCAGTATTTT.

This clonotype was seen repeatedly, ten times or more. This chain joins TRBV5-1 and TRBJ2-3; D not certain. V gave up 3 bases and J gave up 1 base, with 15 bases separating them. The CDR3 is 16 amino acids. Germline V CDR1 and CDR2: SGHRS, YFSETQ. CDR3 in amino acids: CASSYDSTTGTDTQYF. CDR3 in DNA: TGCGCCAGCAGCTACGACTCCACAACAGGCACAGATACGCAGTATTTT. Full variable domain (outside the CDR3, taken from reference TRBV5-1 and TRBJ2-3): KAGVTQTPRYLIKTRGQQVTLSCSPISGHRSVSWYQQTPGQGLQFLFEYFSETQRNKGNFPGRFSGRQFSNSRSEMNVSTLELGDSALYLCASSYDSTTGTDTQYFGPGTRLTVL.

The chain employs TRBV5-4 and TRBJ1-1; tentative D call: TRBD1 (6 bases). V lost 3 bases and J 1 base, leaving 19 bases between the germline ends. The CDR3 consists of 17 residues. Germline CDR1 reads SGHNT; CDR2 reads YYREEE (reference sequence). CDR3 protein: CASSSRGLQGRNTEAFF. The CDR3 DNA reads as TGTGCCAGCAGCTCGCGAGGCTTACAGGGACGGAACACTGAAGCTTTCTTT.

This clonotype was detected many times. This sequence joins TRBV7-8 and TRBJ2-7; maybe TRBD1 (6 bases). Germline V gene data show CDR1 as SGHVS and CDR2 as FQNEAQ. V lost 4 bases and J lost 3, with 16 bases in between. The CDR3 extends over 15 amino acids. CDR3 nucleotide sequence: TGTGCCAGCAGCTCGTGGACAGCTCAAAACTACGAGCAGTACTTC. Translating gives CASSSWTAQNYEQYF.

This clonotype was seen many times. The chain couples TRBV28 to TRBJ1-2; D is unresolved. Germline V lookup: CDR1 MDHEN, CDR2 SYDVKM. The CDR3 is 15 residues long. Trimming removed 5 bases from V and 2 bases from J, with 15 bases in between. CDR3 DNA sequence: TGTGCCAGCAGTGAAACCAGGACGGTCAACTATGGCTACACCTTC. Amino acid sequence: CASSETRTVNYGYTF.

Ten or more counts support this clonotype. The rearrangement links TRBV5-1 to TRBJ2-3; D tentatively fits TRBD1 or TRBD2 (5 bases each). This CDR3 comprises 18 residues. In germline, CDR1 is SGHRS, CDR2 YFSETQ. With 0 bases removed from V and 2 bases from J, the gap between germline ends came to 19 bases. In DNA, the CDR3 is TGCGCCAGCAGCTTGGTAACGAGAAGACGGGACCTCACAGATACGCAGTATTTT. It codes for CASSLVTRRRDLTDTQYF.